A single sample gave rise to the 20 T cell receptor beta chains below, sequenced in a study of shared clonotypes between healthy human individuals. The protocol was immunoSEQ multiplex PCR, while the TCRdb copy is restricted to in-frame clones and leaves out a portion. In the table there are over a million clones, 65% to 80% of which are singletons. Sequences were obtained from memory CD4+ T cells sorted from blood. Subset: CD45RA-negative fraction. Receptors originate from a man between 18 and 29 years old in good health.

This chain links TRBV6-5 with TRBJ1-2, with 9 nucleotides matching TRBD1. The CDR3 consists of 14 residues. The junction had 5 bases not matched to a gene; V was cut back by 5 bases and J by 4 bases. Germline V gene sequence: CDR1 MNHEY, CDR2 SVGAGI. The chain's CDR3 is CASSRGQGLYGYTF. The CDR3 DNA follows: TGTGCCAGCAGTCGGGGACAGGGACTCTATGGCTACACCTTC.

This chain joins TRBV18 and TRBJ1-1; 9 nucleotides line up with TRBD1. The junction had 4 bases not matched to a gene; V was cut back by 4 bases and J by 4 bases. The CDR3 sequence is 14 residues long. Germline CDR1 is KGHSH and CDR2 is LQKENI. As DNA, the CDR3 is TGTGCCAGCTCACTGGGACAGGGTCCCACTGAAGCTTTCTTT. Translated, it gives CASSLGQGPTEAFF.

Details on this clone: Other nucleotide sequences from this sample produce the same CDR3. The rearrangement links TRBV7-9 to TRBJ2-3; the match to TRBD1 covers 7 bases. CDR3 length: 13 residues. Per germline, CDR1 SEHNR and CDR2 FQNEAQ (reference sequence). Germline trimming cut 4 bases from V and 4 bases from J; bases unmatched to any gene: 2. The CDR3 sequence: CASSSQGADTQYF. CDR3 nucleotides: TGTGCCAGCAGCTCCCAGGGGGCAGATACGCAGTATTTT.

The chain links TRBV7-2 to TRBJ1-2; D perhaps matches TRBD1 (5 bases). CDR3 size: 14 residues. V lost 5 bases to trimming and J lost 5 bases, with 15 bases between them. Per germline, CDR1 SGHTA and CDR2 FQGNSA. CDR3 DNA: TGTGCCAGCAGCCCAATTGGGCGGGGGTATGGCTACACCTTC. Protein sequence: CASSPIGRGYGYTF.

The table lists this clone with a count of one. The chain recombines TRBV2 with TRBJ2-7, with TRBD1 matching over 10 bases. Germline loops: CDR1 SNHLY, CDR2 FYNNEI. CDR3 size: 15 residues. With 2 bases clipped from V and 2 bases from J, the junction kept 3 bases outside the gene matches. The CDR3 DNA sequence: TGTGCCAGCAGTGAACAGGGACAGGGGACCTACGAGCAGTACTTC. This encodes CASSEQGQGTYEQYF.

The genes are TRBV9 and TRBJ1-5, with TRBD1 identical over 9 bases. The CDR3 has 15 amino acids. Germline V gene data show CDR1 as SGDLS and CDR2 as YYNGEE. Germline trimming cut 3 bases from V and 4 bases from J; bases unmatched to any gene: 5. The CDR3 sequence is CASSAEGQGNQPQHF. As DNA, the CDR3 is TGTGCCAGCAGCGCCGAGGGACAGGGTAATCAGCCCCAGCATTTT. Supplemented by reference TRBV9 and TRBJ1-5, the full variable domain reads DSGVTQTPKHLITATGQRVTLRCSPRSGDLSVYWYQQSLDQGLQFLIQYYNGEERAKGNILERFSAQQFPDLHSELNLSSLELGDSALYFCASSAEGQGNQPQHFGDGTRLSIL.

This clone came up a few times. The CDR3 coding sequence is TGTGCCAGCAGGGCGACAGTTTCCGATCAGCCCCAGCATTTT. Translation gives CASRATVSDQPQHF. The chain employs TRBV6-1 and TRBJ1-5; perhaps TRBD1 as D (5 bases). Germline V lookup: CDR1 MNHNS, CDR2 SASEGT. Deletions cut 6 bases from V and 5 bases from J, with 14 bases between. This CDR3 spans 14 amino acids.

The V gene is TRBV7-2, the J gene TRBJ2-7, with D unclear. The CDR3 covers 15 residues. Looked up from germline, CDR1 is SGHTA and CDR2 is FQGNSA. Deletions cut 2 bases from V and 0 bases from J, with 11 bases between. CDR3 sequence: CASSLNGGPSYEQYF. The CDR3 DNA reads TGTGCCAGCAGCTTAAACGGCGGACCCTCCTACGAGCAGTACTTC.

The J gene is TRBJ2-1, the V gene TRBV2, with 16 bases lining up with TRBD2. CDR1 is SNHLY and CDR2 is FYNNEI in the germline V gene. CDR3 length: 19 amino acids. The J segment lost 6 bases and the V segment lost 6 bases, leaving 14 bases of the junction unmatched. The CDR3 DNA reads as TGTGCCAGCAGACCCGGGACTAGCGGGGGGGCCCATTTTTTCAATGAGCAGTTCTTC. Translation: CASRPGTSGGAHFFNEQFF.

This clone has just a few counts. Other DNA sequences of this sample code for an identical CDR3. The rearrangement links TRBV14 to TRBJ1-3, with no clear D. Germline CDR1 reads SGHDN; CDR2 reads FVKESK. V shed 1 base and J shed 4 bases, with 5 bases lying between them. This CDR3 has 13 residues. As DNA, the CDR3 is TGTGCCAGCAGCCAAGTGGGGGGAAACACCATATATTTT. It codes for CASSQVGGNTIYF.

The chain couples TRBV9 to TRBJ1-2, with 7 bases that match TRBD1. The germline CDR1 and CDR2 sequences are SGDLS and YYNGEE. There are 15 residues in the CDR3. V lost 4 bases and J lost 4; bases outside the gene matches: 10. The CDR3 nucleotides are TGTGCCAGCAGCCCTGGGGACAGCCCTTCCTATGGCTACACCTTC. Translated, it gives CASSPGDSPSYGYTF.

This chain links TRBV7-9 with TRBJ1-3, with D perhaps matching TRBD1 (5 bases). The V end was cut by 5 bases, the J end by 4 bases, with 18 bases between. CDR1 SEHNR and CDR2 FQNEAQ come from the germline V gene (reference sequence). This CDR3 spans 16 amino acids. The CDR3 nucleotides read TGTGCCAGCAGCCTTGGGGGGAGTCGCAAAGGAAACACCATATATTTT. Its translation is CASSLGGSRKGNTIYF.

The chain joins TRBV15 to TRBJ2-7; TRBD1 agrees at 9 bases. From germline, CDR1 is LNHNV and CDR2 YYDKDF (reference sequence). The V gene end was trimmed by 2 bases and the J gene end by 3 bases; junction bases not matched to a gene: 5. This CDR3 region has 15 residues. CDR3 nucleotide sequence: TGTGCCACCAGCAGACCGGGACAGGGAGTCTACGAGCAGTACTTC. Amino acids: CATSRPGQGVYEQYF.

This clone was seen more than once but under ten times. The CDR3 DNA follows: TGTGCCAGCACCGGGGCCAAGCCCCTCCACTTT. It translates to CASTGAKPLHF. The chain has TRBV6-1 and TRBJ1-6; D possibly corresponds to TRBD1 (5 bases). With 7 bases removed from V and 13 bases from J, the gap between germline ends came to 11 bases. The CDR3 has 11 residues. Germline CDR1 MNHNS, CDR2 SASEGT.

This clone appeared a few times. This rearrangement joins TRBV21-1 to TRBJ2-3; the table assigns TRBD2, which was not confirmed against the DNA. TRBV21-1 is a known pseudogene. The CDR3 is made up of 19 amino acids. The DNA of the CDR3 is TGTGCCAGCAGCAAAGAGGGACTAGCGGGAGGGGAGCGGGCAGATACGCAGTATTTT. Its protein product is CASSKEGLAGGERADTQYF.

The rearrangement links TRBV27 to TRBJ2-1; TRBD2 matches at 8 bases. In germline, CDR1 is MNHEY, CDR2 SMNVEV (reference sequence). The CDR3 runs 14 residues. The J segment lost 4 bases and the V segment lost 6 bases, leaving 5 bases of the junction unmatched. The CDR3 spells CASSPGGRYNEQFF. CDR3 in DNA: TGTGCCAGCAGCCCGGGGGGGCGGTACAATGAGCAGTTCTTC.

The V call is TRBV10-3, the J call TRBJ2-5; 8 positions agree with TRBD2. There are 16 residues in the CDR3. CDR1 and CDR2 from the germline V gene are ENHRY and SYGVKD. V lost 6 bases and J lost 2; bases outside the gene matches: 11. CDR3 DNA: TGTGCCATCAGCCAGAGCTCGGGAGGGCTTCAAGAGACCCAGTACTTC. It codes for CAISQSSGGLQETQYF.

The chain employs TRBV29-1 and TRBJ2-5; D might be TRBD1 (5 bases). Germline CDR1 SQVTM, CDR2 ANQGSEA. The CDR3 has 11 residues. The ends were cut back, 3 bases at V and 6 bases at J, with 8 bases in the middle. CDR3 residues: CSVESGQTQYF. CDR3 sequence (DNA): TGCAGCGTTGAGTCAGGGCAGACCCAGTACTTC.

CDR3: CASSEQRTNSPLHF. The CDR3, as DNA: TGTGCCAGCAGTGAGCAGCGGACTAATTCACCCCTCCACTTT. V usage is TRBV2 and J usage is TRBJ1-6; D call uncertain. CDR3 length: 14 amino acids. Trimming took off 3 bases at V and 6 bases at J, with 9 bases between the two ends. Germline CDR1 and CDR2: SNHLY and FYNNEI.

The chain combines TRBV18 with TRBJ1-3; the D is unclear. This CDR3 is built from 16 residues. Germline CDR1 reads KGHSH; CDR2 reads LQKENI. Trimming shortened V by 1 base and J by 4 bases, and 14 bases separated the two germline ends. In DNA, the CDR3 is TGTGCCAGCTCACCACTTTTCCCGGGCGCCGGAAACACCATATATTTT. It translates to CASSPLFPGAGNTIYF.